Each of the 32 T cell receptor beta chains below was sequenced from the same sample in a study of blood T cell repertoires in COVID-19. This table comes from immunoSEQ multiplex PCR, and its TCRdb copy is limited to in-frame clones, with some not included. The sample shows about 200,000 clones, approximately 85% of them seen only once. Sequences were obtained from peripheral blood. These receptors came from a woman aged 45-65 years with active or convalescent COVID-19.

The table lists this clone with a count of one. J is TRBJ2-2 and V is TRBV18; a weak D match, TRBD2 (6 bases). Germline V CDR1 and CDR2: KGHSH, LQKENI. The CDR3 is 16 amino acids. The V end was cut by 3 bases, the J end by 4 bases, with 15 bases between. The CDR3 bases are TGTGCCAGCTCACCGGGCCCGGGAGTCTCCACCGGGGAGCTGTTTTTT. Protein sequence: CASSPGPGVSTGELFF.

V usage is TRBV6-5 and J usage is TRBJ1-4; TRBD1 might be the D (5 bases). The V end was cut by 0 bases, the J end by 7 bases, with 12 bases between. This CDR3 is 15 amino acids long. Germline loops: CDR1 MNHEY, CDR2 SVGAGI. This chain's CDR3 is CASSYSGGSSEKLFF. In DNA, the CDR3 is TGTGCCAGCAGTTACTCGGGGGGGTCGTCTGAAAAACTGTTTTTT.

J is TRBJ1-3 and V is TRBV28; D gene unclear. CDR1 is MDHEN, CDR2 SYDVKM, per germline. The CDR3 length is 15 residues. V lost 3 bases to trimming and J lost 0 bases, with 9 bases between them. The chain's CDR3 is CASSFERSSGNTIYF. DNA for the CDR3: TGTGCCAGCAGTTTTGAGCGCTCCTCTGGAAACACCATATATTTT.

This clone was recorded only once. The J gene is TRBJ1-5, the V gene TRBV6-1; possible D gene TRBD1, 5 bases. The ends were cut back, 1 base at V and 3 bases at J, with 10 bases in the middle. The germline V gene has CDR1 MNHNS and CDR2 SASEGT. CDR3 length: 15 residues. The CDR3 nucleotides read TGTGCCAGCAGTGAAGAGGCAGGGTACAATCAGCCCCAGCATTTT. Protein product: CASSEEAGYNQPQHF.

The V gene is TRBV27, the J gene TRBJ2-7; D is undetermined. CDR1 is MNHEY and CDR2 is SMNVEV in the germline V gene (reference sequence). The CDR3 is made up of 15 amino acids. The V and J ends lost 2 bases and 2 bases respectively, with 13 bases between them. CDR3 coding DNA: TGTGCCAGCAGTTTAGCCGGGTCAGCAACCTACGAGCAGTACTTC. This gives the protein CASSLAGSATYEQYF.

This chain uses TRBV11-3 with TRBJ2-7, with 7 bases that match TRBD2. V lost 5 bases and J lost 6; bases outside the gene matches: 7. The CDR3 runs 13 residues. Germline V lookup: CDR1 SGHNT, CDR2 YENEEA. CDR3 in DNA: TGTGCCAGCAGCGCTACTAGCGTGGGCGAGCAGTACTTC. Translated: CASSATSVGEQYF. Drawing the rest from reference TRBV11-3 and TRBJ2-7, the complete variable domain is EAGVVQSPRYKIIEKKQPVAFWCNPISGHNTLYWYLQNLGQGPELLIRYENEEAVDDSQLPKDRFSAERLKGVDSTLKIQPAELGDSAVYLCASSATSVGEQYFGPGTRLTVT.

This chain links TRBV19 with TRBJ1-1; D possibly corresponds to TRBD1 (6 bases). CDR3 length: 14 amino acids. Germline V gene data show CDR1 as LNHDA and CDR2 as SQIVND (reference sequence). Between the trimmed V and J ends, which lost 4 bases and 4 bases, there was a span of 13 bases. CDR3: CASSTENRVTEAFF. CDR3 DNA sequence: TGTGCCAGTAGTACCGAGAACAGGGTCACTGAAGCTTTCTTT.

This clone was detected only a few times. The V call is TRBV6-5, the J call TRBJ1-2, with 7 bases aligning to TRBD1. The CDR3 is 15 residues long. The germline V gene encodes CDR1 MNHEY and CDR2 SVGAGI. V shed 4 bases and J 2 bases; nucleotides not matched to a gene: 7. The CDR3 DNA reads TGTGCCAGCAGTTCTTTGACAGGGCGAAACTATGGCTACACCTTC. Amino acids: CASSSLTGRNYGYTF.

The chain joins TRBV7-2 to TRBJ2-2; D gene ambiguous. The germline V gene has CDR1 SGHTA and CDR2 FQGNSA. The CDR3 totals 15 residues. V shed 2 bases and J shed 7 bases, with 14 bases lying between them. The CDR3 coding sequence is TGTGCCAGCAGCTTACGCGGCGTTTCACGCGGGGAGCTGTTTTTT. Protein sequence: CASSLRGVSRGELFF.

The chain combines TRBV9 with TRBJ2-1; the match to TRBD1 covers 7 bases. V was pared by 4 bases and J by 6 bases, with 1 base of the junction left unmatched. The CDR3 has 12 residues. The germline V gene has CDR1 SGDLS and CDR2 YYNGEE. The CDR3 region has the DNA TGTGCCAGCAGCAGACAGGGCAATGAGCAGTTCTTC. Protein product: CASSRQGNEQFF.

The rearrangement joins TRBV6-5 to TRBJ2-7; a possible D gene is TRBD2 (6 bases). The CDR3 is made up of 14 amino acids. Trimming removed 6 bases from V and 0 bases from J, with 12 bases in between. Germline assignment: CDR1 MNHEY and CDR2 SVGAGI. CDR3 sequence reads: CASRAAGISYEQYV. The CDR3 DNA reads TGTGCCAGCAGAGCGGCGGGGATCTCCTACGAGCAGTACGTC.

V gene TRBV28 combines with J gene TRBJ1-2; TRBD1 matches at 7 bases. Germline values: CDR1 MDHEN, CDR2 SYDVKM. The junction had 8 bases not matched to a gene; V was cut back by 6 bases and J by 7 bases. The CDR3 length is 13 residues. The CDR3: CASSPTGRSGYTF. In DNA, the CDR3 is TGTGCCAGCAGCCCGACAGGGAGGTCTGGCTACACCTTC.

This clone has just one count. The CDR3 loop is CASATAGAYNEQFF. In DNA, the CDR3 is TGTGCCAGCGCAACAGCGGGCGCCTACAATGAGCAGTTCTTC. This chain joins TRBV28 and TRBJ2-1; D may be TRBD2 (6 bases). The CDR3 consists of 14 residues. Deletions cut 8 bases from V and 2 bases from J, with 13 bases between. The germline V gene has CDR1 MDHEN and CDR2 SYDVKM.

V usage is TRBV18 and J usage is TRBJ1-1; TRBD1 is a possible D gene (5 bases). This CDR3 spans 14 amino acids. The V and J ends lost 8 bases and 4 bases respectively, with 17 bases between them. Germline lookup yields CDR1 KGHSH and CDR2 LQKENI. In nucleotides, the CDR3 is TGTGCCAGCGTTGGTACCAGGGAAGGCACTGAAGCTTTCTTT. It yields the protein CASVGTREGTEAFF.

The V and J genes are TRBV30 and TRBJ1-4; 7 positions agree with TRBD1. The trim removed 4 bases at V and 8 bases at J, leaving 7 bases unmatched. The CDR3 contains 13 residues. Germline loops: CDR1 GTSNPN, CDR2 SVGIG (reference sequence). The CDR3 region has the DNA TGTGCCTGGAACCGCAGGGGGAGGGAAAAACTGTTTTTT. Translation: CAWNRRGREKLFF.

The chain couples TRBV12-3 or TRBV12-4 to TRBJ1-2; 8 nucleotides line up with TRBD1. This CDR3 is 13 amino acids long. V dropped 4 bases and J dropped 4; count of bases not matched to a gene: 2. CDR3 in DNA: TGTGCCAGCAGTTCGGGACAGGTCTATGGCTACACCTTC. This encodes CASSSGQVYGYTF.

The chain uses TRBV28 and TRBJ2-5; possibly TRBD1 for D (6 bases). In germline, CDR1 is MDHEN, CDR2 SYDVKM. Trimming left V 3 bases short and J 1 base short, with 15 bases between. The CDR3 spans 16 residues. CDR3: CASSFIGGEAQETQYF. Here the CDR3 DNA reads TGTGCCAGCAGTTTCATAGGGGGAGAGGCCCAAGAGACCCAGTACTTC.

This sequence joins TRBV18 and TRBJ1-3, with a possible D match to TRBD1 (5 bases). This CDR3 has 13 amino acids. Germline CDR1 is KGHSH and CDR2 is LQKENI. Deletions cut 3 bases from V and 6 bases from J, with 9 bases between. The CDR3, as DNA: TGTGCCAGCTCACCTCGGGGGACAAACACCATATATTTT. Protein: CASSPRGTNTIYF. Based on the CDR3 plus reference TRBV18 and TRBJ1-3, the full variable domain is NAGVMQNPRHLVRRRGQEARLRCSPMKGHSHVYWYRQLPEEGLKFMVYLQKENIIDESGMPKERFSAEFPKEGPSILRIQQVVRGDSAAYFCASSPRGTNTIYFGEGSWLTVV.

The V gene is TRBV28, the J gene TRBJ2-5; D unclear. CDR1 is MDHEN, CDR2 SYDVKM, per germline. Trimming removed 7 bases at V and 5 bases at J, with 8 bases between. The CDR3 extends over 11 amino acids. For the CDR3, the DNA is TGTGCCAGCACCTTCGGGGAGACCCAGTACTTC. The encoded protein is CASTFGETQYF.

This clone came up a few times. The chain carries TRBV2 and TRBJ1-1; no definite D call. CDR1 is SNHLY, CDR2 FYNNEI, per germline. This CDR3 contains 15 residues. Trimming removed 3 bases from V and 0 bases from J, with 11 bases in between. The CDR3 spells CASSDRGIMNTEAFF. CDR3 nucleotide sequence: TGTGCCAGCAGTGATCGCGGTATAATGAACACTGAAGCTTTCTTT.

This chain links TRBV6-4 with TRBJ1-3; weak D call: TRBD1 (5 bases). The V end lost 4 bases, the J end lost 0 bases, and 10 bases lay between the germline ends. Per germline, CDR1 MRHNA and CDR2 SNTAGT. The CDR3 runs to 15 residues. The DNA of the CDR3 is TGTGCCAGCAGTGCTCAGGGAAACTCTGGAAACACCATATATTTT. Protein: CASSAQGNSGNTIYF.

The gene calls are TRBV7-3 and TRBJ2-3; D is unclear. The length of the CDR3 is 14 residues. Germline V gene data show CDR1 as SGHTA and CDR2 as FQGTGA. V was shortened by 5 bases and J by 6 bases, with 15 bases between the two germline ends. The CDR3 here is CASSLHPSQDTQYF. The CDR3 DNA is TGTGCCAGCAGCCTCCACCCTAGTCAGGATACGCAGTATTTT.

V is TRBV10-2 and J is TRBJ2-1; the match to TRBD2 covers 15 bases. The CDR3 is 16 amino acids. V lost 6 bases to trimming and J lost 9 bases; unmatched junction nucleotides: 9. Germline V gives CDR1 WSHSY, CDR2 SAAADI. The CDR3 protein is CASRPGLAGGPVEQFF. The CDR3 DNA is TGCGCCAGCAGACCTGGACTAGCGGGAGGGCCGGTTGAGCAGTTCTTC.

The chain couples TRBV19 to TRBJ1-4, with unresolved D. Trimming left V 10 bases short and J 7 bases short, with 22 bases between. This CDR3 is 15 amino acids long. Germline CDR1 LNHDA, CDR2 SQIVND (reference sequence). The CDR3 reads CATQTQSAAGEKLFF. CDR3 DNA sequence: TGTGCCACTCAAACTCAGAGTGCCGCGGGTGAAAAACTGTTTTTT.

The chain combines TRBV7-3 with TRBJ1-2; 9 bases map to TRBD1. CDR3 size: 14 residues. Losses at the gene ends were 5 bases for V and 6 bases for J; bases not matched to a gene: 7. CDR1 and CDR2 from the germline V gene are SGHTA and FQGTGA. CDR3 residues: CASSPGGTGNGYTF. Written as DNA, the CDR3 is TGTGCCAGCAGCCCCGGCGGGACAGGGAATGGCTACACCTTC. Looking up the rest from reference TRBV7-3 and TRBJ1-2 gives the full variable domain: GAGVSQTPSNKVTEKGKYVELRCDPISGHTALYWYRQSLGQGPEFLIYFQGTGAADDSGLPNDRFFAVRPEGSVSTLKIQRTERGDSAVYLCASSPGGTGNGYTFGSGTRLTVV.

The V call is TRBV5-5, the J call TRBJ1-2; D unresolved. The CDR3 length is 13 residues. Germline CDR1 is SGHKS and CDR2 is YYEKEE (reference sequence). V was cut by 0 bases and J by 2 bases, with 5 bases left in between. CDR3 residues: CASSLARNYGYTF. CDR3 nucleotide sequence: TGTGCCAGCAGCTTGGCCAGGAACTATGGCTACACCTTC.

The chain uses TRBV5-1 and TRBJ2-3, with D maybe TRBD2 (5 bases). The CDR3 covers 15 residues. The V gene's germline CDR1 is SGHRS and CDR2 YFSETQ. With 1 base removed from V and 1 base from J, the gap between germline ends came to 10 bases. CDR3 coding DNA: TGCGCCAGCAGCTTGCGGGAAAGGGGCACAGATACGCAGTATTTT. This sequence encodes CASSLRERGTDTQYF.

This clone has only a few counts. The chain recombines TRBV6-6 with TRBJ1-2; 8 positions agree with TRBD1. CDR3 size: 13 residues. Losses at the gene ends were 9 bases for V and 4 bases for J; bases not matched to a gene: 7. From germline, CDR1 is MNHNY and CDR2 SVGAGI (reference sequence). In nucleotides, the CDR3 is TGTGCCAGTGGGGGAGACAGGGGCTATGGCTACACCTTC. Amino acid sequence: CASGGDRGYGYTF.

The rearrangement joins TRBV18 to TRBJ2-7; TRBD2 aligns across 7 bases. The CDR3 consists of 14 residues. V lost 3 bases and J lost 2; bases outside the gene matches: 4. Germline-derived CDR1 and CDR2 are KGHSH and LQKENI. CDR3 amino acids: CASSPPAGTYEQYF. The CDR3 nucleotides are TGTGCCAGCTCACCTCCAGCGGGGACCTACGAGCAGTACTTC.

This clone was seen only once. The CDR3 region has the DNA TGTGCCAGCAGCCAATTTAGCCGAGGGGAGCAGTTCTTC. It translates to CASSQFSRGEQFF. This chain uses TRBV13 with TRBJ2-1; tentatively, D is TRBD2 (5 bases). Germline V gene sequence: CDR1 PRHDT, CDR2 FYEKMQ (reference sequence). V shed 5 bases and J shed 10 bases, with 15 bases lying between them. The CDR3 runs to 13 residues.

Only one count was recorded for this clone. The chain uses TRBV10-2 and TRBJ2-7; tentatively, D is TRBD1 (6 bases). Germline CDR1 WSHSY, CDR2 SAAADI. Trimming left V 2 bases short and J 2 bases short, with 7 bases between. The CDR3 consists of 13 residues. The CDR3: CASSEGGPYEQYF. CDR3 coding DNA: TGCGCCAGCAGTGAGGGGGGCCCCTACGAGCAGTACTTC.

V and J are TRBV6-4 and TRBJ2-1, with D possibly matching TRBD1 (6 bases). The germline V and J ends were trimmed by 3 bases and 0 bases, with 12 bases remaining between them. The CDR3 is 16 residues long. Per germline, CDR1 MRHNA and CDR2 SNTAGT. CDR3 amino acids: CASSETGTSSYNEQFF. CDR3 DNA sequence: TGTGCCAGCAGTGAAACCGGGACAAGCTCCTACAATGAGCAGTTCTTC.